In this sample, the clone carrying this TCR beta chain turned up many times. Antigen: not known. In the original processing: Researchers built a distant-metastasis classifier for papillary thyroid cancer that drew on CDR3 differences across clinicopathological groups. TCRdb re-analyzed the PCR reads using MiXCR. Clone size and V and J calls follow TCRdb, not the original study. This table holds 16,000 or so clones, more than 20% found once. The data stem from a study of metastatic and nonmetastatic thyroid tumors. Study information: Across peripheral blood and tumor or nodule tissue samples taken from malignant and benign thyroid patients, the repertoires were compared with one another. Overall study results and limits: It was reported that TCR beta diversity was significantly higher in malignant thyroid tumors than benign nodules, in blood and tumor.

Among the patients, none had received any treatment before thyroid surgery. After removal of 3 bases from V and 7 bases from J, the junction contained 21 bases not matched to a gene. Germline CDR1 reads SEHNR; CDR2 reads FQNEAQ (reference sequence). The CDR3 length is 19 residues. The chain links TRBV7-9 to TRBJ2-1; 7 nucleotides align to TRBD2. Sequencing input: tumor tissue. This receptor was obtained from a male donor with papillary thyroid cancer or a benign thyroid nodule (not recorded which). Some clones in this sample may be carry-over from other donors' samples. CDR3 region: CASSFYVGLGGRAVNEQFF. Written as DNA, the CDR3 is TGTGCCAGCAGCTTTTACGTGGGCTTGGGGGGGAGGGCCGTAAATGAGCAGTTCTTC.